Below are 17 T cell receptor beta chains sequenced from a single sample in a study of blood T cell repertoires in COVID-19. Clones were read by immunoSEQ multiplex PCR, and TCRdb kept only the in-frame ones, dropping some. Here the sample spans about 110,000 clones, 75% to 90% being singletons. Sequencing used peripheral blood. The receptor source for this set is a woman between 55 and 75 years old with acute or convalescent COVID-19.

The chain is built from TRBV28 and TRBJ1-2; D is uncertain. Trimming stripped 5 bases from V and 8 bases from J, with 12 bases between. Germline assignment: CDR1 MDHEN and CDR2 SYDVKM. The CDR3 runs to 12 residues. In DNA, the CDR3 is TGTGCCAGCAGTCTTGCCACTCGGGGCTACACCTTC. Amino acids: CASSLATRGYTF.

The genes are TRBV19 and TRBJ1-2; D not certain. Germline CDR1 reads LNHDA; CDR2 reads SQIVND (reference sequence). The CDR3 is made up of 12 amino acids. Trimming shortened V by 7 bases and J by 4 bases, and 10 bases separated the two germline ends. CDR3 in amino acids: CASTVSSYGYTF. CDR3 nucleotides: TGTGCCAGTACCGTGAGTTCCTATGGCTACACCTTC.

The CDR3 protein is CARTGGESMYNEQFF. The CDR3 nucleotides read TGTGCCCGAACCGGAGGGGAGAGTATGTACAATGAGCAGTTCTTC. The chain is built from TRBV30 and TRBJ2-1; possibly TRBD2 for D (6 bases). V gave up 8 bases and J gave up 4 bases, with 21 bases separating them. Germline assignment: CDR1 GTSNPN and CDR2 SVGIG (reference sequence). This CDR3 region has 15 residues.

The gene calls are TRBV5-1 and TRBJ2-7, with 16 bases lining up with TRBD2. Trimming took 0 bases from V and 4 from J; bases not matched to a gene: 1. Germline loops: CDR1 SGHRS, CDR2 YFSETQ. CDR3 length: 16 residues. In DNA, the CDR3 is TGCGCCAGCAGCTTGGAGGGACTAGCGGGAGGGTACGAGCAGTACTTC. Translated: CASSLEGLAGGYEQYF. The full variable domain, with the rest looked up from reference TRBV5-1 and TRBJ2-7, is KAGVTQTPRYLIKTRGQQVTLSCSPISGHRSVSWYQQTPGQGLQFLFEYFSETQRNKGNFPGRFSGRQFSNSRSEMNVSTLELGDSALYLCASSLEGLAGGYEQYFGPGTRLTVT.

The rearrangement uses TRBV29-1 and TRBJ1-1, with D maybe TRBD1 (6 bases). The CDR3 loop spans 13 amino acids. Between the trimmed V and J ends, which lost 6 bases and 1 base, there was a span of 12 bases. CDR1 and CDR2 (germline): SQVTM, ANQGSEA. CDR3 nucleotides: TGCAGCGTAGCCCGCAGGGGGAACACTGAAGCTTTCTTT. This gives the protein CSVARRGNTEAFF. Combining the CDR3 with reference TRBV29-1 and TRBJ1-1 gives the whole variable domain SAVISQKPSRDICQRGTSLTIQCQVDSQVTMMFWYRQQPGQSLTLIATANQGSEATYESGFVIDKFPISRPNLTFSTLTVSNMSPEDSSIYLCSVARRGNTEAFFGQGTRLTVV.

In this sample, this clone turned up once. This chain connects TRBV7-9 to TRBJ1-1; a possible D gene is TRBD1 (6 bases). Trimming removed 5 bases from V and 3 bases from J, with 19 bases in between. Germline V CDR1 and CDR2: SEHNR, FQNEAQ (reference sequence). This CDR3 region has 16 residues. CDR3 sequence reads: CASSPGGARAYTEAFF. DNA for the CDR3: TGTGCCAGCAGCCCTGGGGGGGCCAGGGCGTACACTGAAGCTTTCTTT. Combining the CDR3 with reference TRBV7-9 and TRBJ1-1 gives the whole variable domain DTGVSQNPRHKITKRGQNVTFRCDPISEHNRLYWYRQTLGQGPEFLTYFQNEAQLEKSRLLSDRFSAERPKGSFSTLEIQRTEQGDSAMYLCASSPGGARAYTEAFFGQGTRLTVV.

The CDR3 nucleotides read TGCGCCAGCAGCTTTAGGGACAGCTCCCTCAATGAGCAGTTCTTC. This translates into CASSFRDSSLNEQFF. V is TRBV5-1 and J is TRBJ2-1; 7 bases fit TRBD1. V dropped 2 bases and J dropped 6; count of bases not matched to a gene: 8. The germline gives CDR1 SGHRS, CDR2 YFSETQ. CDR3 length: 15 residues.

The chain couples TRBV3-1 (or the pseudogene TRBV3-2) to TRBJ1-6, with D unclear. Germline CDR1 is LGHDT and CDR2 is YNNKEL (reference sequence). V shed 4 bases and J shed 0 bases, with 7 bases lying between them. The CDR3 sequence is 15 residues long. CDR3 protein: CASSPRSSYNSPLHF. CDR3 nucleotide sequence: TGTGCCAGCAGCCCTCGGAGCTCCTATAATTCACCCCTCCACTTT.

CDR3 DNA: TGCAGCGTGGGGGGCAGGGGGCCTGGAAACACCATATATTTT. Translation: CSVGGRGPGNTIYF. This chain joins TRBV29-1 and TRBJ1-3; TRBD1 agrees at 8 bases. This CDR3 spans 14 amino acids. Germline CDR1 and CDR2: SQVTM and ANQGSEA. Trimming took 6 bases from V and 2 from J; bases not matched to a gene: 6.

The chain joins TRBV28 to TRBJ1-1, with D maybe TRBD1 (5 bases). CDR3 length equals 17 residues. Germline CDR1 reads MDHEN; CDR2 reads SYDVKM. Trimming stripped 7 bases from V and 0 bases from J, with 21 bases between. The CDR3 coding sequence is TGTGCCAGCAAGGGGTTGTTGGCCCGATACTTGAACACTGAAGCTTTCTTT. Residues: CASKGLLARYLNTEAFF.

The CDR3 reads CAWRDRVSGNTIYF. CDR3 DNA: TGTGCCTGGAGGGACAGGGTCTCTGGAAACACCATATATTTT. The chain joins TRBV30 to TRBJ1-3; the match to TRBD1 covers 8 bases. Trimming at V came to 3 bases and at J to 0 bases, leaving 1 base not matched to a gene. Germline V CDR1 and CDR2: GTSNPN, SVGIG (reference sequence). This CDR3 contains 14 residues.

In regard to this clone: The identical CDR3 is also encoded by other nucleotide sequences in the sample. This sequence joins TRBV10-3 and TRBJ1-5; TRBD1 is a possible D gene (5 bases). Trimming took off 10 bases at V and 2 bases at J, with 12 bases between the two ends. Germline V CDR1 and CDR2: ENHRY, SYGVKD. The CDR3 is made up of 13 amino acids. CDR3 DNA sequence: TGTGCCACAGACCGGGGGGGCAATCAGCCCCAGCATTTT. Protein: CATDRGGNQPQHF.

In this sample, this clone turned up once. The rearrangement joins TRBV28 to TRBJ2-7, with TRBD2 matching 7 bases. The V gene end was trimmed by 6 bases and the J gene end by 0 bases; junction bases not matched to a gene: 11. Per the germline V gene, CDR1 is MDHEN and CDR2 is SYDVKM. This CDR3 is 16 amino acids long. The CDR3, as DNA: TGTGCCAGCAGCCCCCTCGGGGCGGGGGACTCCTACGAGCAGTACTTC. Protein product: CASSPLGAGDSYEQYF. The full variable domain, in which reference TRBV28 and TRBJ2-7 provide the parts outside the CDR3, is DVKVTQSSRYLVKRTGEKVFLECVQDMDHENMFWYRQDPGLGLRLIYFSYDVKMKEKGDIPEGYSVSREKKERFSLILESASTNQTSMYLCASSPLGAGDSYEQYFGPGTRLTVT.

J is TRBJ2-7 and V is TRBV6-5, with 10 bases that match TRBD2. Unmatched junction bases numbered 3, after V lost 5 bases and J lost 2 bases. Germline CDR1 is MNHEY and CDR2 is SVGAGI. The CDR3 contains 14 residues. Here the CDR3 DNA reads TGTGCCAGCAGTAACAGCGGGGGGGCCTACGAGCAGTACTTC. Amino acids: CASSNSGGAYEQYF.

The chain links TRBV7-9 to TRBJ2-7; 7 bases agree with TRBD2. Trimming removed 3 bases from V and 3 bases from J; junction bases left unmatched: 2. The V gene's germline CDR1 is SEHNR and CDR2 FQNEAQ (reference sequence). This CDR3 spans 13 amino acids. The CDR3 loop is CASSFSGGYEQYF. The DNA of the CDR3 is TGTGCCAGCAGCTTCTCGGGGGGCTACGAGCAGTACTTC.

This chain uses TRBV30 with TRBJ2-5; 8 positions agree with TRBD2. The germline CDR1 and CDR2 sequences are GTSNPN and SVGIG (reference sequence). The junction had 11 bases not matched to a gene; V was cut back by 7 bases and J by 4 bases. The CDR3 sequence is 14 residues long. The CDR3 nucleotides read TGTGCCTCGACCCCAGGGCTAGCGGGAGAGACCCAGTACTTC. Translating gives CASTPGLAGETQYF.

The chain recombines TRBV19 with TRBJ1-2, with D hard to call. Germline values: CDR1 LNHDA, CDR2 SQIVND (reference sequence). Trimming left V 5 bases short and J 13 bases short, with 17 bases between. The CDR3 consists of 12 residues. In nucleotides, the CDR3 is TGTGCCAGTAGTGCAGGACTTCTGGCTCTCACCTTC. Translation: CASSAGLLALTF.